Listed here are 7 T cell receptor beta chains from one sample, sequenced in a study of shared clonotypes between healthy human individuals. The table came from immunoSEQ multiplex PCR; TCRdb's copy has only in-frame clones and leaves some out. Of hundreds of thousands of clones listed, about 90% are singletons. Positively selected for CCR7, the CD45RO-negative cells used as naive CD8 cells excluded terminally differentiated effector memory CD45RA+ cells. What was sequenced was naive CD8+ T cells sorted from blood. The receptors derive from a man aged 25 to 40 in good health.

The chain employs TRBV27 and TRBJ2-7, with TRBD2 identical over 11 bases. J lost 5 bases, V lost 1 base, and 10 bases had no gene match. CDR3 length: 17 residues. Germline V CDR1 and CDR2: MNHEY, SMNVEV (reference sequence). CDR3 in DNA: TGTGCCAGCAGTTTATGGGCGAATAGCGGGAGGGCCCACGAGCAGTACTTC. This sequence encodes CASSLWANSGRAHEQYF.

The chain is built from TRBV27 and TRBJ2-7; D remains ambiguous. Trimming pared 5 bases from V and 3 bases from J, leaving 17 bases between. Germline V CDR1 and CDR2: MNHEY, SMNVEV (reference sequence). This CDR3 has 15 residues. The CDR3 nucleotides read TGTGCCAGCAGTCAAACGGCAGCGCGTTACTACGAGCAGTACTTC. Its translation is CASSQTAARYYEQYF.

The chain recombines TRBV7-8 with TRBJ2-1; TRBD2 matches at 7 bases. The CDR3 is 17 amino acids. The germline gives CDR1 SGHVS, CDR2 FQNEAQ. The V and J ends lost 5 bases and 8 bases, in that order; junction bases with no gene match: 18. CDR3 sequence reads: CASSPSGPDTGEDEQFF. CDR3 nucleotides: TGTGCCAGCAGCCCTAGCGGTCCGGACACCGGGGAAGATGAGCAGTTCTTC.

The chain carries TRBV11-2 and TRBJ1-1; D may be TRBD1 (6 bases). V was cut by 5 bases and J by 4 bases, with 23 bases left in between. Germline V lookup: CDR1 SGHAT, CDR2 FQNNGV. The CDR3 spans 17 residues. CDR3 region: CASSAPGGPDSATEAFF. The CDR3, as DNA: TGTGCCAGCAGCGCCCCGGGGGGGCCGGATTCGGCCACTGAAGCTTTCTTT.

The chain recombines TRBV29-1 with TRBJ2-1; a weak D match, TRBD1 (6 bases). Trimming shortened V by 4 bases and J by 6 bases, and 13 bases separated the two germline ends. From germline, CDR1 is SQVTM and CDR2 ANQGSEA. CDR3 size: 13 residues. This CDR3 reads CSVALQGANEQFF. The CDR3 region has the DNA TGCAGCGTTGCGTTACAGGGTGCCAATGAGCAGTTCTTC.

This rearrangement joins TRBV7-2 to TRBJ1-3; D is uncertain. The V gene's germline CDR1 is SGHTA and CDR2 FQGNSA. The V gene lost 1 base and the J gene lost 8 bases, with 9 bases spanning the gap. The CDR3 runs to 13 residues. The CDR3 reads CASSLVLGDTIYF. The DNA for the CDR3 is TGTGCCAGCAGCTTAGTTTTGGGAGACACCATATATTTT.

This clone came up many times. The chain joins TRBV5-4 to TRBJ2-7; D is perhaps TRBD1 or TRBD2 (6 bases each). Germline V CDR1 and CDR2: SGHNT, YYREEE (reference sequence). V was trimmed by 5 bases and J by 0 bases, leaving 18 bases between them. The CDR3 has 16 residues. The CDR3 sequence: CASRSQGTPASYEQYF. CDR3 bases: TGTGCCAGCAGAAGTCAGGGGACTCCTGCCTCCTACGAGCAGTACTTC.